Listed below are T cell receptor beta chains from one sample, sequenced in a study of STAT5B mutations in CD4+ large granular lymphocyte leukemia. The protocol was immunoSEQ multiplex PCR, while the TCRdb copy is restricted to in-frame clones and leaves out a portion. Of approximately 33,000 clones listed, 69% are singletons. What was sequenced was CD4+ T cells from blood buffy coats. All receptors derive from a human donor in good health. Both conserved end residues are part of each CDR3. The D gene is left open where the match is weak. The size field is filled for only some rows; it gives once, few, many or a size class.

NA TRBJ1-2 TRBV6-6 few CASSSQVFYGYTF TGTGCCAGCAGTTCTCAGGTCTTCTATGGCTACACCTTC
NA TRBJ1-1 TRBV7-2 NA CASSLGGGGLTEAFF TGTGCCAGCAGCTTAGGCGGGGGGGGACTCACTGAAGCTTTCTTT
NA TRBJ2-1 TRBV29-1 NA CSVEYPTTFLGNEQFF TGCAGCGTTGAGTACCCGACCACCTTTCTAGGGAATGAGCAGTTCTTC
NA TRBJ2-7 TRBV9 NA CASSVAAAYEQYF TGTGCCAGCAGCGTAGCGGCAGCCTACGAGCAGTACTTC
NA TRBJ2-1 TRBV5-1 few CASSFGGAEYNEQFF TGCGCCAGCAGCTTTGGGGGGGCCGAATACAATGAGCAGTTCTTC
NA TRBJ1-5 TRBV28 NA CASSAGSQPQHF TGTGCCAGCAGTGCAGGAAGTCAGCCCCAGCATTTT
NA TRBJ2-3 TRBV5-4 NA CASSPLQGRYADTQYF TGTGCCAGCAGCCCTCTCCAAGGGAGGTATGCAGATACGCAGTATTTT
NA TRBJ2-5 TRBV9 once CASNKHHSQETQYF TGTGCCAGCAACAAGCACCATTCCCAAGAGACCCAGTACTTC
NA TRBJ1-1 TRBV5-1 NA CASSPNTENTEAFF TGCGCCAGCAGCCCAAACACCGAGAACACTGAAGCTTTCTTT
NA TRBJ2-1 TRBV4-3 NA CASSQGPGSPQFF TGCGCCAGCAGCCAAGGCCCAGGATCCCCGCAGTTCTTC
NA TRBJ1-1 TRBV5-1 NA CASSLEFAEAFF TGCGCCAGCAGCTTGGAGTTCGCTGAAGCTTTCTTT
NA TRBJ1-1 TRBV2 few CASSVKGRNTEAFF TGTGCCAGCAGTGTTAAGGGTAGGAACACTGAAGCTTTCTTT
TRBD2 TRBJ2-3 TRBV10-3 few CAISDTSGGYLTDTQYF TGTGCCATCAGTGACACTAGCGGGGGGTACCTCACAGATACGCAGTATTTT
TRBD1 TRBJ2-7 TRBV28 NA CASLDRGHHYEQYF TGTGCCAGCCTGGACAGGGGGCACCATTACGAGCAGTACTTC